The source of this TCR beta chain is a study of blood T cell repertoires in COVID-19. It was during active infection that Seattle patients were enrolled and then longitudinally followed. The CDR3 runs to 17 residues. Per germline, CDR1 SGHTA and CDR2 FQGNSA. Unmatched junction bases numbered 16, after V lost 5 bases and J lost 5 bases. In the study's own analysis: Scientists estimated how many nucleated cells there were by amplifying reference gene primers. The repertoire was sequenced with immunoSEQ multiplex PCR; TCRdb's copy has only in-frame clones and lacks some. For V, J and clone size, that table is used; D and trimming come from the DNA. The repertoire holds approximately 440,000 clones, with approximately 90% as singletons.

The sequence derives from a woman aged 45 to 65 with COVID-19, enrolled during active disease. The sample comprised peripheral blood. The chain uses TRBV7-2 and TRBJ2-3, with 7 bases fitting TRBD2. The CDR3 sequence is CASSQTNRLARRDTQYF. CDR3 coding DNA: TGTGCCAGCAGCCAAACAAATCGACTAGCTAGGAGAGATACGCAGTATTTT. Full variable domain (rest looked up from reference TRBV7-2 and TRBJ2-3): GAGVSQSPSNKVTEKGKDVELRCDPISGHTALYWYRQSLGQGLEFLIYFQGNSAPDKSGLPSDRFSAERTGGSVSTLTIQRTQQEDSAVYLCASSQTNRLARRDTQYFGPGTRLTVL.